The sequence of this T cell receptor beta chain was determined in a study of blood T cell repertoires in COVID-19. Study in general: COVID-19 samples collected from the United States, Italy and Spain covered acute and convalescent phases. PBMCs, B-cell-depleted T cells, or T cells were the source of the cDNA or gDNA that made up the material.

This clone was found a few times. Original processing notes: Amplification with reference gene primers provided the estimates of nucleated cell counts. Generated by immunoSEQ multiplex PCR, the TCRdb table keeps only in-frame clones and is missing some. Clonal size and the V and J genes are those of that table, whereas D and trimming came from the DNA. Of some 270,000 clones detected, more than 85% appear once; the ten largest clones hold approximately 0.84%. Germline CDR1 is LGHDT and CDR2 is YNNKEL (reference sequence). The CDR3 is made up of 13 amino acids. V was clipped by 1 base and J by 6 bases, with 7 bases between them.

The gene calls are TRBV3-1 (or the pseudogene TRBV3-2) and TRBJ1-3; D is undetermined. What was sequenced was peripheral blood. This clonotype was sampled from a man aged 30-40 years with acute or convalescent COVID-19. As DNA, the CDR3 is TGTGCCAGCAGCCAAGGGCCTCTAAACACCATATATTTT. Its translation: CASSQGPLNTIYF.